The rows below give T cell receptor beta chains drawn from one sample of a study of shared clonotypes between healthy human individuals. Sequencing used immunoSEQ multiplex PCR; TCRdb keeps in-frame clones, though not all of them. Of about 2.4 million clones listed, over 85% were seen once; the top ten hold around 0.4%. The sample taken for sequencing was naive CD4+ T cells from PBMCs. Receptor source: a young man in good health. Some clones in this sample may be carry-over from other donors' samples. Each CDR3 is given with its conserved first and last residue. The D gene is left open where the match is weak. A row's size may be missing; if present it is once, few, many or a size class.

d_gene	len	v_gene	abundance	j_gene	CDR3nt	CDR3aa
NA	13	TRBV19	NA	TRBJ1-5	TGTGCCAGTAGTAGGGACAGCAATCAGCCCCAGCATTTT	CASSRDSNQPQHF
NA	14	TRBV7-8	NA	TRBJ1-3	TGTGCCAGCAGCTTACTGTCAGCTGGAAACACCATATATTTT	CASSLLSAGNTIYF
TRBD2	15	TRBV28	once	TRBJ2-5	TGTGCCAGCAGTCCGGGGACTAGCGGTTCGGAGACCCAGTACTTC	CASSPGTSGSETQYF
NA	14	TRBV9	NA	TRBJ2-5	TGTGCCAGCAGCGAGGGCGTATGGGCTGAGACCCAGTACTTC	CASSEGVWAETQYF
TRBD1	15	TRBV6-1	once	TRBJ2-1	TGTGCCAGCAGTGACCCGGCACAGGGGGCGCGTGAGCAGTTCTTC	CASSDPAQGAREQFF
NA	13	TRBV6-6	NA	TRBJ1-3	TGTGCCAGCAGTTACCAGGGTGGAAACACCATATATTTT	CASSYQGGNTIYF
NA	14	TRBV6-1	NA	TRBJ1-2	TGTGCCAGCAGGTCCACCGGGCACATAAATGGCTACACCTTC	CASRSTGHINGYTF
NA	14	TRBV6-1	NA	TRBJ1-2	TGTGCCAGCACCATAGGACAGCGAGCCTATGGCTACACCTTC	CASTIGQRAYGYTF
TRBD1	16	TRBV10-3	once	TRBJ1-1	TGTGCCATCAGTCGGGGGCAGGGGGACGTGAACACTGAAGCTTTCTTT	CAISRGQGDVNTEAFF
TRBD2	15	TRBV5-4	NA	TRBJ2-3	TGTGCCAGCACCCGGGCCAAAGCGGGAGGGGACACGCAGTATTTT	CASTRAKAGGDTQYF
TRBD2	17	TRBV7-2	NA	TRBJ2-1	TGTGCCAGCAGCTTAGCTGGGGGACTAGCGGGTTACAATGAGCAGTTCTTC	CASSLAGGLAGYNEQFF
TRBD2	16	TRBV7-9	NA	TRBJ2-2	TGTGCCAGCAGCTTCGGGACTAGCGGGAGCTCCGGGGAGCTGTTTTTT	CASSFGTSGSSGELFF
NA	14	TRBV21-1	NA	TRBJ2-7	TGTGCCAGCAGCGAAGACAGGGGGGCTGACGAGCAGTACTTC	CASSEDRGADEQYF
NA	12	TRBV5-4	NA	TRBJ2-7	TGTGCCAGCAGTTACACAGATTACGAGCAGTACTTC	CASSYTDYEQYF
TRBD1	14	TRBV6-5	NA	TRBJ1-1	TGTGCCAGCAGTTACGGACAGGGACGGACTGAAGCTTTCTTT	CASSYGQGRTEAFF
TRBD2	16	TRBV7-2	NA	TRBJ2-7	TGTGCCAGCAGCATCCAGGGACTAGCGGGGTCCTACGAGCAGTACTTC	CASSIQGLAGSYEQYF
NA	14	TRBV5-1	once	TRBJ2-7	TGCGCCAGCAGCTTGGGGCAGGGCAGCTACGAGCAGTACTTC	CASSLGQGSYEQYF
TRBD1	17	TRBV18	NA	TRBJ1-4	TGTGCCAGCTCACCAAACAGGGGATCTATCGTTAATGAAAAACTGTTTTTT	CASSPNRGSIVNEKLFF
TRBD2	18	TRBV27	NA	TRBJ2-5	TGTGCCAGCAGTTTTCGTGGGACTAGCGGGAGTGGGAGAGAGACCCAGTACTTC	CASSFRGTSGSGRETQYF
NA	14	TRBV10-3	NA	TRBJ1-1	TGTGCCACGGACCCTACAGGGATCAACACTGAAGCTTTCTTT	CATDPTGINTEAFF
NA	15	TRBV5-1	NA	TRBJ2-3	TGCGCCAGCAGCTTGGCCAGCAATCCCCCAGATACGCAGTATTTT	CASSLASNPPDTQYF
TRBD2	19	TRBV7-6	NA	TRBJ2-2	TGTGCCAGCGGGGATAGAGGGACAAGACTAGCGGGAGTCACCGGGGAGCTGTTTTTT	CASGDRGTRLAGVTGELFF
TRBD2	15	TRBV7-3	NA	TRBJ2-1	TGTGCCAGCAGCACCTCTAGCGGGTCTTACAATGAGCAGTTCTTC	CASSTSSGSYNEQFF
TRBD1	17	TRBV27	NA	TRBJ1-2	TGTGCCAGCAGCCCCCGGGACAGGGTTGAGTGGGCCTATGGCTACACCTTC	CASSPRDRVEWAYGYTF
NA	12	TRBV11-2	NA	TRBJ2-1	TGTGCCAGCAGCTTAGGGTGGAATGAGCAGTTCTTC	CASSLGWNEQFF
TRBD2	15	TRBV10-3	NA	TRBJ2-3	TGTGCCATCAGTGATGGGCTAGCGGACCGCAGAAGTGGGTATTTT	CAISDGLADRRSGYF
TRBD2	16	TRBV7-7	NA	TRBJ2-3	TGTGCCAGCAGCCCTGGACTAGCGGGAAGCACAGATACGCAGTATTTT	CASSPGLAGSTDTQYF
NA	14	TRBV29-1	NA	TRBJ2-2	TGCAGCGGGGGGAGTAGGCTAGCAGCCGGGGAGCTGTTTTTT	CSGGSRLAAGELFF
NA	13	TRBV2	NA	TRBJ1-5	TGTGCCAGCAGCCCGGGCCCGGGACAGCCCCAGCATTTT	CASSPGPGQPQHF
NA	13	TRBV6-5	NA	TRBJ1-6	TGTGCCAGCAGTTACGACAGAAATTCACCCCTCCACTTT	CASSYDRNSPLHF
NA	14	TRBV4-1	NA	TRBJ2-4	TGCGCCAGCAGCCAATCGGGCACAAGACAAGGCAATTCCTTC	CASSQSGTRQGNSF
TRBD2	13	TRBV28	once	TRBJ2-3	TGTGCCAGCGGGACTAGCGGTACAGATACGCAGTATTTT	CASGTSGTDTQYF
NA	12	TRBV29-1	NA	TRBJ1-2	TGCAGCGTTAGGAACGGAGACTATGGCTACACCTTC	CSVRNGDYGYTF
TRBD2	13	TRBV2	NA	TRBJ2-7	TGTGCCAGCAGTGTAGGTTGGACTAGCGAGCTGTACTTC	CASSVGWTSELYF
NA	16	TRBV9	NA	TRBJ1-2	TGTGCCAGCAGCGTAAACCCCCAAAGCGGACGGAGGGGCTACACCTTC	CASSVNPQSGRRGYTF
NA	14	TRBV28	NA	TRBJ1-1	TGTGCCAGCAGTTTGGGGACCGGGACGGACTTTTCTTTCTTT	CASSLGTGTDFSFF
NA	13	TRBV19	NA	TRBJ1-1	TGTGCCAGTAGTATTCGAACGAACACTGAAGCTTTCTTT	CASSIRTNTEAFF
TRBD1	15	TRBV6-5	NA	TRBJ1-1	TGTGCCAGCAGTTACTCTTTCCAGGGGGCGACTGAAGCTTTCTTT	CASSYSFQGATEAFF
NA	14	TRBV4-1	NA	TRBJ1-4	TGCGCCAGCAGCCACCCGGCAATCAATGAAAAACTGTTTTTT	CASSHPAINEKLFF
TRBD1	16	TRBV11-2	NA	TRBJ2-7	TGTGCCAGCAGCTGGAGACAGGGACAGTACGCCTACGAGCAGTACTTC	CASSWRQGQYAYEQYF
NA	14	TRBV18	NA	TRBJ2-1	TGTGCCAGCTCCACTGGGGCGGGTAACAATGAGCAGTTCTTC	CASSTGAGNNEQFF
NA	13	TRBV2	NA	TRBJ1-5	TGTGCCGGTGGCTTGGGAGGAAGTCAGCCCCAGCATTTT	CAGGLGGSQPQHF
TRBD1	14	TRBV18	NA	TRBJ1-1	TGTGCCAGCTCAGCGACAGGGAGGGACACTGAAGCTTTCTTT	CASSATGRDTEAFF
NA	11	TRBV28	NA	TRBJ1-1	TGTGCCAGCAGATGGAGCACTGAAGCTTTCTTT	CASRWSTEAFF
NA	14	TRBV5-1	NA	TRBJ1-2	TGCGCCAGCAGCCCAAGGACAGCTGACTATGGCTACACCTTC	CASSPRTADYGYTF
NA	14	TRBV15	NA	TRBJ2-2	TGTGCCACCAGCAGAGAACACAACACCGGGGAGCTGTTTTTT	CATSREHNTGELFF
NA	12	TRBV7-8	NA	TRBJ2-1	TGTGCCAGCACCCTAGGGGGGAATGAGCAGTTCTTC	CASTLGGNEQFF
TRBD1	19	TRBV7-9	NA	TRBJ1-1	TGTGCCAGCAGCTCGCCGGGACAGGGGGCCGGCCGCATGAACACTGAAGCTTTCTTT	CASSSPGQGAGRMNTEAFF
NA	14	TRBV18	NA	TRBJ2-1	TGTGCCAGCTCACCACAAGGCGCCATGGGGGAGCAGTTCTTC	CASSPQGAMGEQFF
TRBD2	15	TRBV2	NA	TRBJ2-5	TGTGCCAGCAATGATGGCGGGAGGGCCTGGGAGACCCAGTACTTC	CASNDGGRAWETQYF
TRBD2	15	TRBV5-1	NA	TRBJ2-1	TGCGCCAGCAGAACCCAGGGACTAGCGGGAAGTGAGCAGTTCTTC	CASRTQGLAGSEQFF
NA	15	TRBV28	once	TRBJ2-1	TGTGCCAGCAGTTTTTTGGGATCTAGCCACAATGAGCAGTTCTTC	CASSFLGSSHNEQFF